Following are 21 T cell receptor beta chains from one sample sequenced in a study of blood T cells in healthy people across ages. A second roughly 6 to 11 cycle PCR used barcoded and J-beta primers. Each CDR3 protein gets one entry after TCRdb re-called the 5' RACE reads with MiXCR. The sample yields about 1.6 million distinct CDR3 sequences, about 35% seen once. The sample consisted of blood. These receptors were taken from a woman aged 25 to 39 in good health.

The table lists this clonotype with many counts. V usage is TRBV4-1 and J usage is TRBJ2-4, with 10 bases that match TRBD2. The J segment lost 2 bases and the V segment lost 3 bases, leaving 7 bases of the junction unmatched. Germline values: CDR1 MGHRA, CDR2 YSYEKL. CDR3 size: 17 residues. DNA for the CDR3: TGCGCCAGCAGCCACCCTCTAGCGGGAGCAACCAAAAACATTCAGTACTTC. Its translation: CASSHPLAGATKNIQYF.

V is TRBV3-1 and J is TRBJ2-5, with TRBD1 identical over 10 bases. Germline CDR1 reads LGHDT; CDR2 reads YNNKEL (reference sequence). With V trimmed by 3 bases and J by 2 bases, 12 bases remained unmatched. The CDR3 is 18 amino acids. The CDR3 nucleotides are TGTGCCAGCAGCCATCGGAGGACAGGGGGGTTTAGTCAAGAGACCCAGTACTTC. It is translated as CASSHRRTGGFSQETQYF.

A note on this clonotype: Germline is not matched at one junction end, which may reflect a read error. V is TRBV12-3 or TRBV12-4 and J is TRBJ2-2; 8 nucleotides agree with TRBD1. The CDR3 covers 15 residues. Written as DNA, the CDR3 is TGTGCCAGCAGTTCGAACAGGGGGAGAACCGGGGAGCAGTTTTTT. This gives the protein CASSSNRGRTGEQFF.

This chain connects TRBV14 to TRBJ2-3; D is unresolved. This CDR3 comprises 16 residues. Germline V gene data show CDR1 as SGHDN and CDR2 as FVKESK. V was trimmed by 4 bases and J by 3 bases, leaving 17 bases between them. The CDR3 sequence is CASSPPVGPRTDTQYF. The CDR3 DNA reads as TGTGCCAGCAGCCCTCCGGTTGGGCCGAGGACAGATACGCAGTATTTT. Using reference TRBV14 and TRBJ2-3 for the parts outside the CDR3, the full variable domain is EAGVTQFPSHSVIEKGQTVTLRCDPISGHDNLYWYRRVMGKEIKFLLHFVKESKQDESGMPNNRFLAERTGGTYSTLKVQPAELEDSGVYFCASSPPVGPRTDTQYFGPGTRLTVL.

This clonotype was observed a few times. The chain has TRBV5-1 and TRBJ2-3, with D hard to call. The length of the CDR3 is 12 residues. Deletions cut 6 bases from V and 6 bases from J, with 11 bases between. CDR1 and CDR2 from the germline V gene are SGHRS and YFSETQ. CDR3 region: CASKETEDTQYF. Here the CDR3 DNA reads TGCGCCAGCAAAGAGACCGAGGATACGCAGTATTTT.

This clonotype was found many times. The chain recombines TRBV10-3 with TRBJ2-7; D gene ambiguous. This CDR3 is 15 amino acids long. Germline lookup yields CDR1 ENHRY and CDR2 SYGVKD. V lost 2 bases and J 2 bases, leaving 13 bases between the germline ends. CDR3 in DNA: TGTGCCATCAGTGAGACCCCCGACGTAACCTACGAGCAGTACTTC. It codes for CAISETPDVTYEQYF.

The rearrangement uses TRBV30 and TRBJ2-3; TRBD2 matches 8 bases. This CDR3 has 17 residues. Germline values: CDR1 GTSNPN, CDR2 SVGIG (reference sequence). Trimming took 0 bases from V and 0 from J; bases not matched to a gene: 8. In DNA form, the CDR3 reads TGTGCCTGGAGTGTACTATGGCGGGGGGCTAGCACAGATACGCAGTATTTT. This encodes CAWSVLWRGASTDTQYF.

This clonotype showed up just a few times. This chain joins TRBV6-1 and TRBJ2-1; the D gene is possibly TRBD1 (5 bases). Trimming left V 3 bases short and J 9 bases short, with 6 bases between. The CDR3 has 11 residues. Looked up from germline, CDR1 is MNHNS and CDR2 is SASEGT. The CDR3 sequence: CASSDGAEQFF. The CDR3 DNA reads TGTGCCAGCAGTGATGGGGCTGAGCAGTTCTTC.

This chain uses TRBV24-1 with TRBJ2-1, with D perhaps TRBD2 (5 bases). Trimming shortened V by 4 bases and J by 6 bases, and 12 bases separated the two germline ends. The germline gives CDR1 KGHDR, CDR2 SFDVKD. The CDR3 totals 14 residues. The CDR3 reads CATSDQAVLNEQFF. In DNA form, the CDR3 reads TGTGCCACCAGTGACCAAGCGGTCCTCAATGAGCAGTTCTTC.

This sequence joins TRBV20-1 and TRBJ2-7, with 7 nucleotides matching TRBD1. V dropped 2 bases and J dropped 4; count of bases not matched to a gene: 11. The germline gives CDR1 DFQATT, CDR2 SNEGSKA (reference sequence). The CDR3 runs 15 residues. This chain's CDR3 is CSARSPGQRRYEQYF. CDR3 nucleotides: TGCAGTGCTAGATCTCCGGGACAGAGACGTTACGAGCAGTACTTC.

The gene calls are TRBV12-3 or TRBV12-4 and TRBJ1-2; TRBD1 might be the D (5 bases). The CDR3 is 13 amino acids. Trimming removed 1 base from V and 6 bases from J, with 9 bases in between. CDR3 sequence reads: CASSLGGEDGYTF. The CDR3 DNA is TGTGCCAGCAGTTTAGGAGGGGAAGATGGCTACACCTTC.

The CDR3 region has the DNA TGTGCCAGCAGCGGCGGGACAGGGATAACTAACTATGGCTACACCTTC. Its protein is CASSGGTGITNYGYTF. The J gene is TRBJ1-2, the V gene TRBV5-6; 9 bases fit TRBD1. V shed 4 bases and J 0 bases; nucleotides not matched to a gene: 7. From germline, CDR1 is SGHDT and CDR2 YYEEEE. The CDR3 has 16 amino acids. The full variable domain, rest sourced from reference TRBV5-6 and TRBJ1-2, is DAGVTQSPTHLIKTRGQQVTLRCSPKSGHDTVSWYQQALGQGPQFIFQYYEEEERQRGNFPDRFSGHQFPNYSSELNVNALLLGDSALYLCASSGGTGITNYGYTFGSGTRLTVV.

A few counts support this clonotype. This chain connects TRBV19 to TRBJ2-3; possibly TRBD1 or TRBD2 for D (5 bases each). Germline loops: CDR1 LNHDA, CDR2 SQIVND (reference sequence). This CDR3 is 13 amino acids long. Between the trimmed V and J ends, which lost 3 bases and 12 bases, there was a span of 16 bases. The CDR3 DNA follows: TGTGCCAGTAGTATGGACTTGGGGACCCCCCAGTATTTT. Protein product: CASSMDLGTPQYF.

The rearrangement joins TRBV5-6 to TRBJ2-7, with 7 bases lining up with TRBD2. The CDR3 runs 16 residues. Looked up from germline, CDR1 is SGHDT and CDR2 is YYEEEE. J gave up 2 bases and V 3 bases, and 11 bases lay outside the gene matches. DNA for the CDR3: TGTGCCAGCAGCTCGGAGAGCGTCCGGGGGGCCTACGAGCAGTACTTC. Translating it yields CASSSESVRGAYEQYF. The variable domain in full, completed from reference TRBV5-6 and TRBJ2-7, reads DAGVTQSPTHLIKTRGQQVTLRCSPKSGHDTVSWYQQALGQGPQFIFQYYEEEERQRGNFPDRFSGHQFPNYSSELNVNALLLGDSALYLCASSSESVRGAYEQYFGPGTRLTVT.

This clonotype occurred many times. The CDR3 loop is CASRTSGSTDTQYF. CDR3 sequence (DNA): TGTGCCAGCAGGACTAGCGGGAGCACAGATACGCAGTATTTT. The J gene is TRBJ2-3, the V gene TRBV12-3 or TRBV12-4, with 10 bases fitting TRBD2. CDR3 length: 14 residues. The ends lost 6 bases at V and 0 bases at J; junction bases unmatched: 0.

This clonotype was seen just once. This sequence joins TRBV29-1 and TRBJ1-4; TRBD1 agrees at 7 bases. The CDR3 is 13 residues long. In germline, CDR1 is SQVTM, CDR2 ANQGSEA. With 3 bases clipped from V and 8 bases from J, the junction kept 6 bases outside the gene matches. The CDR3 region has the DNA TGCAGCGTTGAGTCGCAGGGGGAGGAAAAACTGTTTTTT. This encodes CSVESQGEEKLFF.

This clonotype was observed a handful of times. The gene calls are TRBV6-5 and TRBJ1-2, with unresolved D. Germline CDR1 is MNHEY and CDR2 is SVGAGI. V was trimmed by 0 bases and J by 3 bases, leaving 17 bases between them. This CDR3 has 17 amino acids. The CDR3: CASSYSGFYQEDYGYTF. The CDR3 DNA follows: TGTGCCAGCAGTTACTCAGGGTTCTATCAGGAGGACTATGGCTACACCTTC.

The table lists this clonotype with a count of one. The CDR3 loop is CASSLRTSLYSEQYF. The CDR3 DNA reads TGTGCCAGCAGTTTAAGGACTTCCCTTTATTCGGAGCAGTACTTC. The chain is built from TRBV12-3 or TRBV12-4 and TRBJ2-4, with D possibly matching TRBD2 (5 bases). The CDR3 sequence is 15 residues long. V lost 2 bases to trimming and J lost 13 bases, with 21 bases between them.

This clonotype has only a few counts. CDR3 bases: TGTGCCAGCAGCTTTGATGGAGTGGGTCAGACCCAGTACTTC. This encodes CASSFDGVGQTQYF. V gene TRBV7-9 combines with J gene TRBJ2-5; D unresolved. This CDR3 has 14 residues. Germline lookup yields CDR1 SEHNR and CDR2 FQNEAQ (reference sequence). Trimming took off 3 bases at V and 6 bases at J, with 14 bases between the two ends.

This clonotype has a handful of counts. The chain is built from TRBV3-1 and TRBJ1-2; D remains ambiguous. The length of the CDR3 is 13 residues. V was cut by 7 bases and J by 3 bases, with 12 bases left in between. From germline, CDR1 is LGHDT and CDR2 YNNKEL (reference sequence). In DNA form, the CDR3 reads TGTGCCAGCACGTCGTGGGGTGACTATGGCTACACCTTC. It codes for CASTSWGDYGYTF.

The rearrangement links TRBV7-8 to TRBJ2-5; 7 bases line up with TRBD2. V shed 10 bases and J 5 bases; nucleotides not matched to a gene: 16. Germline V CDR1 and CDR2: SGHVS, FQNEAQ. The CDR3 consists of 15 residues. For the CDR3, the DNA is TGTGCCATTAGCTTAGACGGGGGGAGCGGCGAGACCCAGTACTTC. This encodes CAISLDGGSGETQYF.